Described below is a single TCR beta chain sequence and its context. This sample is part of a study of blood T cell repertoires in COVID-19. Measured with immunoSEQ multiplex PCR; TCRdb has only the in-frame clones, and not every one. Counted here are about 240,000 clones, approximately 91% occurring once; the ten biggest clones make up 0.65% to 0.95%. Trimming took 5 bases from V and 2 from J, leaving 9 bases between them. The germline V gene has CDR1 SGHTA and CDR2 FQGTGA. The CDR3 has 13 residues. What was sequenced was peripheral blood. The V and J genes are TRBV7-3 and TRBJ1-1, with D uncertain. The receptor was isolated from a woman aged 25 to 39 with acute or convalescent COVID-19. The CDR3 here is CASSPQANTEAFF. In DNA, the CDR3 is TGTGCCAGCAGCCCTCAGGCAAACACTGAAGCTTTCTTT.